This passage covers 27 T cell receptor delta chains from one sample sequenced in a study of gamma-delta T cells after stem cell transplantation. TCRdb re-analyzed the RT-PCR reads via CATT. The table includes about 2,600 delta-chain clones, under 4% detected once. The material sequenced was gamma-delta T cells. These receptor sequences come from a human donor. It is not recorded whose cells these are; they may come from a transplant donor.

There are a few counts of this clone. Only one base separates this from a far larger clonotype, so it likely reflects a read error. The sample holds other DNA sequences that translate to the same CDR3. The J gene is TRDJ1, the V gene TRDV2; TRDD3 might be the D (5 bases). CDR3 length equals 16 residues. The V gene's germline CDR1 is GEAIGNYY and CDR2 EKD. The V end was cut by 1 base, the J end by 0 bases, with 14 bases between. The CDR3 bases are TGTGCCTGTGACACTGTTGGGGTCCCAGACACCGATAAACTCATCTTT. Its protein is CACDTVGVPDTDKLIF.

Concerning this clone: A far larger clone is a single base away, which makes a read error likely. At the DNA level, this CDR3 is encoded by other sequences in the same sample as well. The V and J genes are TRDV2 and TRDJ1, with 12 nucleotides matching TRDD3. The CDR3 is 18 amino acids. CDR1 is GEAIGNYY, CDR2 EKD, per germline. The trim removed 4 bases at V and 0 bases at J, leaving 11 bases unmatched. This CDR3 reads CACDTLLLGDTYTDKLIF. The CDR3 DNA reads TGTGCCTGTGATACCCTCCTACTGGGGGATACCTACACCGATAAACTCATCTTT.

By proportion, this clone is medium-sized. J is TRDJ1 and V is TRDV1, with TRDD3 matching 11 bases. After removal of 2 bases from V and 0 bases from J, the junction contained 14 bases not matched to a gene. This CDR3 is built from 20 residues. Germline assignment: CDR1 TSWWSYY and CDR2 QGS. CDR3 residues: CALGEAGGWGIPGYTDKLIF. The CDR3 nucleotides read TGTGCTCTTGGGGAAGCCGGAGGCTGGGGGATACCTGGGTACACCGATAAACTCATCTTT.

On this clone itself: TCRdb records a much larger clone's protein for this DNA, with a difference at residue 7 that likely arises from a read error; the protein given is the translation of the DNA. V and J are TRDV2 and TRDJ1, with 12 bases matching TRDD3. The V gene's germline CDR1 is GEAIGNYY and CDR2 EKD. With 0 bases clipped from V and 0 bases from J, the junction kept 10 bases outside the gene matches. This CDR3 spans 19 amino acids. CDR3 residues: CACDTVMLGDTVHTDKLIF. CDR3 coding DNA: TGTGCCTGTGACACCGTTATGCTGGGGGATACGGTACACACCGATAAACTCATCTTT.

This clone occurred a few times. This DNA translates differently at residue 3 from the TCRdb protein, which is that of a much larger clone; a read error is likely, and the protein shown is the DNA's own translation. The chain has TRDV2 and TRDJ1, with TRDD3 matching 8 bases. The CDR3 extends over 16 amino acids. Germline V CDR1 and CDR2: GEAIGNYY, EKD. The CDR3 spells CARDPLGGRHTDKLIF. DNA of the CDR3: TGTGCCCGTGACCCACTGGGGGGCCGACACACCGATAAACTCATCTTT.

This clone was observed a handful of times. The mismatch at residue 4 between this DNA's translation and the TCRdb protein of a much larger clone likely reflects a read error; the protein shown is translated from the DNA. The rearrangement joins TRDV2 to TRDJ1; TRDD3 aligns across 8 bases. Germline lookup yields CDR1 GEAIGNYY and CDR2 EKD. This CDR3 has 16 residues. Losses at the gene ends were 5 bases for V and 0 bases for J; bases not matched to a gene: 10. The CDR3 loop reads CACGPLGGRHTDKLIF. The CDR3 DNA is TGTGCCTGTGGCCCACTGGGGGGCCGACACACCGATAAACTCATCTTT.

This clone was counted a few times. This sequence may be a read error, since a much larger clone differs from it by one base. At the DNA level, this CDR3 is encoded by other sequences in the same sample as well. The gene calls are TRDV2 and TRDJ1; D is ambiguous. This CDR3 is built from 16 residues. Germline CDR1 GEAIGNYY, CDR2 EKD. The CDR3 DNA follows: TGTGCCTGTGACAGTCTAACTACGAGAGGGACCGACAAACTCATCTTT. This sequence encodes CACDSLTTRGTDKLIF.

This clone is deemed medium-sized (0.01 to 0.1%). Other DNA sequences from this sample encode an identical CDR3 as well. This chain uses TRDV2 with TRDJ1, with TRDD3 matching over 12 bases. V lost 0 bases to trimming and J lost 0 bases; unmatched junction nucleotides: 7. Germline CDR1 reads GEAIGNYY; CDR2 reads EKD. CDR3 size: 18 residues. This CDR3 reads CACDTLLLGDTYTDKLIF. DNA of the CDR3: TGTGCCTGTGACACCCTCCTACTGGGGGATACCTACACCGATAAACTCATCTTT.

This rearrangement joins TRDV3 to TRDJ1, with 11 bases that match TRDD3. Germline V lookup: CDR1 TVYSNPD, CDR2 GDNSRS (reference sequence). V trimming: 0 bases; J trimming: 4 bases; junction bases outside the gene matches: 25. The CDR3 is 21 amino acids. CDR3 sequence (DNA): TGTGCCTTTAGGGGGCAAATTCCCCTGTTGTACTGGGGGATATTAGGCGATAAACTCATCTTT. Its translation: CAFRGQIPLLYWGILGDKLIF.

Details on this clone: This likely traces to a read error, being one base from a far larger clone. This same CDR3 is encoded by further DNA sequences in the sample. V gene TRDV2 combines with J gene TRDJ1; 10 positions agree with TRDD3. J lost 4 bases, V lost 4 bases, and 11 bases had no gene match. CDR3 size: 16 residues. Germline CDR1 reads GEAIGNYY; CDR2 reads EKD. The CDR3 sequence is CACDKLGDPHSDKLIF. The CDR3 DNA is TGTGCCTGTGATAAACTGGGGGATCCTCATAGCGATAAACTCATCTTT.

This clone turned up a few times. TCRdb's protein for this DNA is that of a much larger clone and differs from the translation at residue 3, likely a read error; the protein shown is the DNA translation. This chain connects TRDV2 to TRDJ1; 12 nucleotides line up with TRDD3. The germline CDR1 and CDR2 sequences are GEAIGNYY and EKD. This CDR3 has 19 amino acids. CDR3 nucleotides: TGTGCCCGTGACACCATTCTACTGGGGGATACAGAAGGGACGGGTAAACTCATCTTT. The encoded protein is CARDTILLGDTEGTGKLIF.

This clone rates as medium-sized. The gene calls are TRDV2 and TRDJ3; 9 bases align to TRDD3. V was pared by 0 bases and J by 0 bases, with 11 bases of the junction left unmatched. The germline V gene encodes CDR1 GEAIGNYY and CDR2 EKD. The CDR3 consists of 21 residues. The CDR3 nucleotides read TGTGCCTGTGACACCGCGGCTGGGGGATCACTCAGCTCCTGGGACACCCGACAGATGTTTTTC. The encoded protein is CACDTAAGGSLSSWDTRQMFF.

This clone was found a few times. The V gene is TRDV2, the J gene TRDJ1, with 8 bases matching TRDD3. The CDR3 runs 18 residues. After removal of 0 bases from V and 1 base from J, the junction contained 12 bases not matched to a gene. From germline, CDR1 is GEAIGNYY and CDR2 EKD. This chain's CDR3 is CACDTLPTGGGTTDKLIF. The CDR3 region has the DNA TGTGCCTGTGACACCCTACCTACTGGGGGGGGAACCACCGATAAACTCATCTTT.

This clone occurred a few times. It differs at one base from a far larger clone, so likely a read error. This specimen includes other DNA sequences encoding the same CDR3. The chain employs TRDV2 and TRDJ1, with 7 bases fitting TRDD3. Germline V gene data show CDR1 as GEAIGNYY and CDR2 as EKD. The V gene end was trimmed by 0 bases and the J gene end by 5 bases; junction bases not matched to a gene: 32. The CDR3 length is 23 residues. This CDR3 reads CACDTLRSSIPSTGDSGPDKLIF. CDR3 coding DNA: TGTGCCTGTGACACCCTCCGGTCGTCTATCCCCAGTACTGGGGATTCAGGTCCGGATAAACTCATCTTT.

On this clone: A far larger clone is only one base removed, so a read error is likely. In the same sample, other DNA sequences code for this CDR3. DNA for the CDR3: TGTGCCTGTGACACCGCAGGGGTCCCCCGGGGCGATAAACTCATCTTT. Its translation: CACDTAGVPRGDKLIF. This rearrangement joins TRDV2 to TRDJ1; D gene unclear. The CDR3 consists of 16 residues. The V end lost 0 bases, the J end lost 4 bases, and 17 bases lay between the germline ends. CDR1 and CDR2 (germline): GEAIGNYY, EKD.

This clone came up a few times. This likely stems from a read error, as it lies one base from a far larger clone. The same CDR3 arises from other DNA sequences in this sample as well. CDR3 DNA sequence: TGTGCCTGTGACACGGCTGGGGGGCCTCTCGATAAACTCATCTTT. Translation gives CACDTAGGPLDKLIF. The V and J genes are TRDV2 and TRDJ1, with 7 bases aligning to TRDD3. Per germline, CDR1 GEAIGNYY and CDR2 EKD. The CDR3 extends over 15 amino acids. The V and J ends lost 1 base and 4 bases, in that order; junction bases with no gene match: 8.

Notes on this clone: This likely came from a read error, as a far larger clone is one base away. V is TRDV2 and J is TRDJ1; no clear D. The germline gives CDR1 GEAIGNYY, CDR2 EKD. The CDR3 consists of 14 residues. Trimming cost V 3 bases and J 3 bases, with 13 bases left between them. The DNA for the CDR3 is TGTGCCTGTGACGCGGTAGGTCCTCCCGATAAACTCATCTTT. It specifies CACDAVGPPDKLIF.

By its share, this clone is medium-sized. The same CDR3 also results from other DNA sequences found in this sample. The chain couples TRDV2 to TRDJ1, with 7 bases that match TRDD3. Looked up from germline, CDR1 is GEAIGNYY and CDR2 is EKD. Trimming removed 4 bases from V and 0 bases from J; junction bases left unmatched: 13. This CDR3 region has 17 residues. The CDR3 region is CACEAMGDTIYTDKLIF. The CDR3, as DNA: TGTGCCTGTGAGGCTATGGGGGACACCATCTACACCGATAAACTCATCTTT.

As to this clone: Since a far larger clone is one base different, this is likely a read error. Within the sample, other DNA sequences also encode this same CDR3. The chain recombines TRDV1 with TRDJ1; the D is unclear. The germline V gene has CDR1 TSWWSYY and CDR2 QGS. The length of the CDR3 is 18 residues. The DNA of the CDR3 is TGTGCTCTTGGGGAAAGGTCATCGGTTGTCTTGTACACCGATAAACTCATCTTC. Its translation is CALGERSSVVLYTDKLIF.

With regard to this clone: It differs at one base from a far larger clone, so likely a read error. The same CDR3 also results from other DNA sequences found in this sample. This chain links TRDV2 with TRDJ1; 8 nucleotides agree with TRDD3. The CDR3 consists of 14 residues. The germline CDR1 and CDR2 sequences are GEAIGNYY and EKD. CDR3 in DNA: TGCGCCTGTGACAGCTGGGGGAGCACCGATAAACTCATCTTT. Translation: CACDSWGSTDKLIF.

A note on this clone: The protein in TCRdb stems from a much larger clone and differs at residue 12 from this DNA's translation, likely a read error; here the protein is translated from the DNA. This chain connects TRDV2 to TRDJ3; the match to TRDD3 covers 9 bases. This CDR3 has 19 residues. The germline V gene encodes CDR1 GEAIGNYY and CDR2 EKD. The CDR3 DNA reads TGTGCCTGTGACGAGTCTGGGGGATCAAGCTCCCGGGACACCCGACAGATGTTTTTC. It codes for CACDESGGSSSRDTRQMFF.

This clone occurred a few times. The mismatch at residue 11 between this DNA's translation and the TCRdb protein of a much larger clone likely reflects a read error; the protein shown is translated from the DNA. The rearrangement joins TRDV2 to TRDJ1, with 8 bases that match TRDD3. Germline V CDR1 and CDR2: GEAIGNYY, EKD. The CDR3 is 16 amino acids. The ends lost 3 bases at V and 4 bases at J; junction bases unmatched: 12. CDR3 protein: CACDPLGGRHIDKLIF. The CDR3 nucleotides are TGTGCCTGTGACCCACTGGGGGGCCGACACATCGATAAACTCATCTTT.

This clone has only a few counts. V usage is TRDV2 and J usage is TRDJ1; 8 bases align to TRDD3. The V gene's germline CDR1 is GEAIGNYY and CDR2 EKD. The CDR3 sequence is 19 residues long. V lost 2 bases and J lost 0; bases outside the gene matches: 16. The CDR3, as DNA: TGTGCCTGTGACAGAGTCCCTACTGGGGGCGAACCATACACCGATAAACTCATCTTT. This codes for CACDRVPTGGEPYTDKLIF.

In its sample, this clone is medium-sized (0.01 to 0.1%). The chain joins TRDV2 to TRDJ1, with 8 bases lining up with TRDD3. Losses at the gene ends were 1 base for V and 1 base for J; bases not matched to a gene: 25. Per germline, CDR1 GEAIGNYY and CDR2 EKD. The CDR3 is made up of 22 amino acids. The CDR3 sequence is CACDTVGSLVLGGGMGTDKLIF. The CDR3 coding sequence is TGTGCCTGTGACACTGTGGGATCTTTGGTACTGGGGGGCGGGATGGGCACCGATAAACTCATCTTT.

This clone was found a few times. TCRdb's listed protein matches a much larger clone and diverges from this DNA's translation at residue 13, likely through a read error; the protein shown comes from the DNA. This sequence joins TRDV2 and TRDJ1; TRDD2 matches at 9 bases. Looked up from germline, CDR1 is GEAIGNYY and CDR2 is EKD. The CDR3 sequence is 18 residues long. The V and J ends lost 3 bases and 5 bases, in that order; junction bases with no gene match: 18. The CDR3 nucleotides are TGTGCCTGTGACGACCTTCCTACTCAAGGCTTACTGGAGGATAAACTCATCTTT. Protein: CACDDLPTQGLLEDKLIF.

This clone was recorded a few times. TCRdb attributes to this sequence the protein of a much larger clone, which differs from the DNA translation at residue 14; a read error is likely, and the protein displayed is translated from the DNA. The chain combines TRDV1 with TRDJ1; the match to TRDD2 covers 9 bases. The CDR3 loop spans 20 amino acids. The V segment lost 1 base and the J segment 0 bases; nucleotides outside the gene matches: 15. Germline V gene lookup returns CDR1 TSWWSYY and CDR2 QGS. CDR3 nucleotides: TGTGCTCTTGGGGAACCCCCCTTCCTACCCCTGGAGGGGCACACCGATAAACTCATCTTT. Translating gives CALGEPPFLPLEGHTDKLIF.

With respect to this clone: TCRdb lists the protein of a much larger clone for this DNA, which differs at residue 6, so this is likely a read error; the protein given here is translated from the DNA itself. This chain links TRDV2 with TRDJ1; D remains unclear. V gave up 0 bases and J gave up 0 bases, with 13 bases separating them. The V gene's germline CDR1 is GEAIGNYY and CDR2 EKD. The CDR3 contains 16 residues. The CDR3 region has the DNA TGTGCCTGTGACACCGCTGGTGGCCAAGACACCGATAAACTCATCTTT. It translates to CACDTAGGQDTDKLIF.